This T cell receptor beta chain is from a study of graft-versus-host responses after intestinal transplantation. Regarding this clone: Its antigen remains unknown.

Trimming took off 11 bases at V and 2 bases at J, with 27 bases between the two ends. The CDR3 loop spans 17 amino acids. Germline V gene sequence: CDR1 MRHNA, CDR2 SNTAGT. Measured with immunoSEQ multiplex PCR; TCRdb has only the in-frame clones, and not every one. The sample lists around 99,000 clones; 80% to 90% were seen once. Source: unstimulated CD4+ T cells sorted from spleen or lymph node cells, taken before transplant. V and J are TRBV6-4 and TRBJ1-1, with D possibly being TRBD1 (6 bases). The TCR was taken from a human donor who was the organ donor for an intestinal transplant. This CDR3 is CASLGGGQWHINTEAFF. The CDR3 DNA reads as TGTGCCTCCCTGGGTGGGGGGCAGTGGCACATAAACACTGAAGCTTTCTTT.